This T cell receptor beta chain was obtained from a study of T-cell reconstitution after alpha-beta-depleted transplantation in children. This clonotype was found a few times. CDR1 is SGHRS, CDR2 YFSETQ, per germline. Losses at the gene ends were 5 bases for V and 7 bases for J; bases not matched to a gene: 5. CDR3 length: 14 amino acids. Unique molecular identifiers featured in how the TCRbeta library was prepared. A single record per CDR3 protein comes from TCRdb applying MiXCR to the PCR reads. The sample has approximately 400,000 distinct CDR3 sequences; roughly a tenth are singletons. The V and J genes are TRBV5-1 and TRBJ2-1; 11 bases are a match to TRBD2. The TCR sequence derives from a human donor who donated a stem cell graft to a child with acute myeloid leukemia. The material sequenced was PBMCs from the stem cell graft donor, taken from the stem cell graft. CDR3 amino acids: CASSTGTSGNEQFF. The DNA for the CDR3 is TGCGCCAGCAGTACCGGGACTAGCGGTAATGAGCAGTTCTTC.